This TCR beta chain came from a study of beta chain features in type 1 diabetes. This clone appeared a few times. The authors reverse transcribed all of the isolated RNA, so sequencing captured expressed TCRB transcripts. The assay was immunoSEQ multiplex PCR, and TCRdb's table has in-frame clones only and misses some. The sample has under 800,000 clones, around 15% seen once. Trimming cost V 5 bases and J 4 bases; bases outside gene matches: 6. The CDR3 has 15 amino acids. Germline values: CDR1 MNHEY, CDR2 SMNVEV (reference sequence). Sequencing was carried out using naive CD4+ T cells from blood. The receptor's source is a man between 18 and 29 years old in good health. V gene TRBV27 combines with J gene TRBJ2-7; 12 bases line up with TRBD2. The CDR3 reads CASSLTSGRWYEQYF. The CDR3 DNA reads as TGTGCCAGCAGTCTCACTAGCGGGAGGTGGTACGAGCAGTACTTC.